The present T cell receptor (beta chain) was sequenced within a study of T cells expressing NK-cell markers. Broader study findings: Dominant NKG2C+ clonotype frequencies of roughly 1.0-8% of CD8+ T cells were measured in about 6 donors.

The CDR3 runs 13 residues. Turning to this clonotype: No antigen is known for it.

The authors made TCR beta cDNA libraries by 5'RACE template switching. This switching added a universal primer site and UMIs. TCRdb reanalyzed the 5' RACE reads, giving one entry per CDR3 protein sequence and no DNA. Its table records about 460,000 distinct CDR3 sequences. The receptor was derived from a woman between 45 and 60 years old in good health. The rearrangement joins TRBV12-3 or TRBV12-4 to TRBJ1-1; TCRdb names TRBD1, which stays unverified in the absence of DNA. Sequenced material: blood T cells: a sorted CD56 or NKG2C T cell subset, CD4+ or CD8+ T cells, or bulk PBMC T cells (not recorded which). This chain's CDR3 is CASRPGGNSEAFF.